The 11 T cell receptor beta chains below come from one sample, sequenced in a study of blood T cell repertoires in COVID-19. Only in-frame clones appear in the TCRdb table, and some are missing; sequencing was by immunoSEQ multiplex PCR. The sample gives around 180,000 clones, 80% of which show up once; 5% to 8.5% is in the top ten. The sample was peripheral blood. These receptors all come from a man aged 65-85 years with active or convalescent COVID-19.

The chain employs TRBV12-5 and TRBJ1-4, with a weak D call TRBD1 (5 bases). The ends were cut back, 4 bases at V and 3 bases at J, with 21 bases in the middle. CDR1 and CDR2 (germline): LGHNT, FRNRAP. The CDR3 length is 18 residues. The chain's CDR3 is CASGSPPGGGLPNEKLFF. In DNA, the CDR3 is TGTGCTAGTGGTTCCCCACCGGGGGGGGGATTACCTAATGAAAAACTGTTTTTT.

This sequence joins TRBV11-2 and TRBJ2-1; D gene unclear. The V gene lost 3 bases and the J gene lost 0 bases, with 9 bases spanning the gap. Germline V gene lookup returns CDR1 SGHAT and CDR2 FQNNGV. The CDR3 spans 15 residues. The CDR3 protein is CASSFPGHSYNEQFF. CDR3 sequence (DNA): TGTGCCAGCAGCTTCCCTGGGCACTCCTACAATGAGCAGTTCTTC.

The table lists this clone with a count of one. V and J are TRBV6-5 and TRBJ1-1; D is possibly TRBD1 (5 bases). The CDR3 extends over 15 amino acids. Per the germline V gene, CDR1 is MNHEY and CDR2 is SVGAGI. V was pared by 5 bases and J by 0 bases, with 13 bases between. The CDR3 sequence is CASSNTGGVNTEAFF. CDR3 nucleotide sequence: TGTGCCAGCAGTAACACAGGTGGGGTGAACACTGAAGCTTTCTTT.

The J gene is TRBJ1-1, the V gene TRBV9, with 10 bases matching TRBD1. The V gene's germline CDR1 is SGDLS and CDR2 YYNGEE. The J segment lost 5 bases and the V segment lost 3 bases, leaving 7 bases of the junction unmatched. The CDR3 sequence is 15 residues long. CDR3 nucleotides: TGTGCCAGCAGCGCCCACGGGACAGGGGAAACTGAAGCTTTCTTT. It is translated as CASSAHGTGETEAFF.

The chain links TRBV28 to TRBJ1-2, with D perhaps TRBD1 (5 bases). Germline CDR1 reads MDHEN; CDR2 reads SYDVKM. V was cut by 8 bases and J by 2 bases, with 9 bases left in between. This CDR3 has 12 residues. In DNA form, the CDR3 reads TGTGCCAGCGGAGACAGAAACTATGGCTACACCTTC. It encodes CASGDRNYGYTF.

This chain's CDR3 is CSVESSTYEQYF. The CDR3 region has the DNA TGCAGCGTTGAATCCAGTACCTACGAGCAGTACTTC. The genes are TRBV29-1 and TRBJ2-7; no clear D. Germline values: CDR1 SQVTM, CDR2 ANQGSEA. The CDR3 extends over 12 amino acids. The V and J ends lost 2 bases and 2 bases respectively, with 7 bases between them.

J is TRBJ2-1 and V is TRBV19, with 11 bases aligning to TRBD2. Germline V CDR1 and CDR2: LNHDA, SQIVND (reference sequence). The V gene end was trimmed by 5 bases and the J gene end by 9 bases; junction bases not matched to a gene: 9. The CDR3 is 15 residues long. This CDR3 is CASSPLAGADGEQFF. In DNA form, the CDR3 reads TGTGCCAGTAGTCCACTAGCGGGAGCTGACGGTGAGCAGTTCTTC. The full variable domain, in which reference TRBV19 and TRBJ2-1 provide the parts outside the CDR3, is DGGITQSPKYLFRKEGQNVTLSCEQNLNHDAMYWYRQDPGQGLRLIYYSQIVNDFQKGDIAEGYSVSREKKESFPLTVTSAQKNPTAFYLCASSPLAGADGEQFFGPGTRLTVL.

The chain recombines TRBV10-2 with TRBJ1-1, with D uncertain. V lost 10 bases and J lost 3, with 9 bases in between. The length of the CDR3 is 11 residues. Germline loops: CDR1 WSHSY, CDR2 SAAADI. The CDR3 loop reads CATRSDTEAFF. The CDR3 DNA reads TGCGCCACGCGGTCAGACACTGAAGCTTTCTTT.

This chain links TRBV13 with TRBJ2-3; the match to TRBD2 covers 8 bases. The CDR3 runs 16 residues. Germline assignment: CDR1 PRHDT and CDR2 FYEKMQ (reference sequence). V lost 5 bases to trimming and J lost 4 bases; unmatched junction nucleotides: 11. The CDR3 sequence: CASSREGPGLADTQYF. The CDR3 bases are TGTGCCAGCAGCCGCGAGGGGCCGGGACTAGCAGATACGCAGTATTTT.

This rearrangement joins TRBV4-2 to TRBJ2-1; TRBD2 matches at 8 bases. The CDR3 totals 17 residues. Germline CDR1 and CDR2: LGHNA and YNFKEQ. Losses at the gene ends were 3 bases for V and 0 bases for J; bases not matched to a gene: 7. The chain's CDR3 is CASSHAGTRSSYNEQFF. In DNA, the CDR3 is TGTGCCAGCAGCCACGCTGGGACTAGGAGCTCCTACAATGAGCAGTTCTTC.

J is TRBJ2-5 and V is TRBV2; 7 nucleotides align to TRBD2. CDR3 size: 15 residues. Unmatched junction bases numbered 6, after V lost 0 bases and J lost 5 bases. Germline V gene lookup returns CDR1 SNHLY and CDR2 FYNNEI. CDR3 protein: CASSEASSGRETQYF. CDR3 bases: TGTGCCAGCAGTGAAGCCTCTTCCGGGAGGGAGACCCAGTACTTC.